This T cell receptor beta chain was found in a study of blood T cells in healthy people across ages. Overall study results and limits: Long-lived donors exceeded aged donors in naive CD4+ cells and diversity.

PCR was performed a second time for about 6 to 11 cycles using a sample-barcoded 5' primer and a J-beta primer mix. Unique molecular identifiers of 12 random nucleotides labeled each cDNA. TCRdb re-called the 5' RACE reads through MiXCR, storing one row per CDR3 protein. The sample consists of roughly 800,000 distinct CDR3 sequences, more than 45% of them appearing once. Germline CDR1 is SGDLS and CDR2 is YYNGEE. The CDR3 is 15 residues long. V was pared by 0 bases and J by 7 bases, with 14 bases between. In regard to this clonotype: Its target is not known.

This TCR came from a man aged 25 to 40 in good health. The rearrangement joins TRBV9 to TRBJ2-1; D not certain. The sample taken for sequencing was blood. The CDR3 DNA reads TGTGCCAGCAGCGTAGAGGTACCTCCCGGGAATGAGCAGTTCTTC. It encodes CASSVEVPPGNEQFF.